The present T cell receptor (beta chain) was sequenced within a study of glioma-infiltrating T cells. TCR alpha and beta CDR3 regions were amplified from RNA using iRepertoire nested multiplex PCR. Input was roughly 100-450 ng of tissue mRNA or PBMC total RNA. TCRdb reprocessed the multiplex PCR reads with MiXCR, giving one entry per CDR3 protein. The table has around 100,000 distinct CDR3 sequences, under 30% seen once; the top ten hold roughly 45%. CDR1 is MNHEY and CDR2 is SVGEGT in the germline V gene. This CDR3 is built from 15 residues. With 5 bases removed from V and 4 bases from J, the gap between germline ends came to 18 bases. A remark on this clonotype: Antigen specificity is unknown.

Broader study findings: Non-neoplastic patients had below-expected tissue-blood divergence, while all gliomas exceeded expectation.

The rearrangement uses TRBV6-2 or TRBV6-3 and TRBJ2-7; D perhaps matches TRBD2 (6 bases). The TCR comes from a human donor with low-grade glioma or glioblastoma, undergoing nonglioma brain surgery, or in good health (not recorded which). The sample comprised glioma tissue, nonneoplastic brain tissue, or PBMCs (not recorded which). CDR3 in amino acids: CASSTLRRGTYEQYF. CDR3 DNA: TGTGCCAGCAGTACCCTACGACGGGGGACGTACGAGCAGTACTTC.